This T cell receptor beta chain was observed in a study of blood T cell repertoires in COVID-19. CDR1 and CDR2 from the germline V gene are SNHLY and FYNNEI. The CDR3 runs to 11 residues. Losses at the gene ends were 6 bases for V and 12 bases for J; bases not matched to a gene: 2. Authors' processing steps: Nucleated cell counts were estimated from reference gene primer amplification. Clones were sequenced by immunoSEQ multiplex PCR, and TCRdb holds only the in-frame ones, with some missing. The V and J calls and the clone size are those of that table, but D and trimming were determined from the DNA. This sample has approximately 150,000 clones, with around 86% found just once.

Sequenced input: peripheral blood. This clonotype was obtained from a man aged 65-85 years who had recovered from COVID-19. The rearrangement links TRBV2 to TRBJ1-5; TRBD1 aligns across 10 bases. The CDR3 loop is CASSGQGVQHF. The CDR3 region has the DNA TGTGCCAGCAGCGGACAGGGGGTCCAGCATTTT.